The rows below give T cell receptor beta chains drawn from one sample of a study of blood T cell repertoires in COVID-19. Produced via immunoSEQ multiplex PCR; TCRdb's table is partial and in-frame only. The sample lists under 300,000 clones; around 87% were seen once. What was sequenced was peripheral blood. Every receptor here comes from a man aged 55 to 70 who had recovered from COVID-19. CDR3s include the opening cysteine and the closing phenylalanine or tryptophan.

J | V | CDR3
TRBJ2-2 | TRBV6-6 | CASLPLQGVTTGELFF
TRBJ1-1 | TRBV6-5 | CASSLDRVIIRAFF
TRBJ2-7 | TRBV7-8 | CASSSLKAGGIYEQYF
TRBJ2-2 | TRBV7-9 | CASSSRIGGTGELFF
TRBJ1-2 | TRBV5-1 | CASSLEQGDYYGYTF
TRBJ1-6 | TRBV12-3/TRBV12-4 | CASSQQLVALHF
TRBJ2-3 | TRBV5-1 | CASSLTYRRDTQYF
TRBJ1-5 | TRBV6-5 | CASISYSNQPQHF
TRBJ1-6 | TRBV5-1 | CASSRQGDNSPLHF
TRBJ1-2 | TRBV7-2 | CASSLGDRGPVNYGYTF
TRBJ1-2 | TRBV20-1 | CSASGEVGYGYTF
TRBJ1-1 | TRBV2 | CASSERQSMNTEAFF
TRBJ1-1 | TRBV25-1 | CASSETRGHKLEAFF
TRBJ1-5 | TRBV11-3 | CASIPGQPQHF
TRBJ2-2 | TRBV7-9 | CASSLGRLNTGELFF
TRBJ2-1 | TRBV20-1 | CSASFRLARNEQFF
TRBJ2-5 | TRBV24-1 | CATSDRAGTGKDEGAGETQYF
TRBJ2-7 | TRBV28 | CASSHRYTRDYEQYF
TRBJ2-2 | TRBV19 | CASSIGQGVNTGELFF
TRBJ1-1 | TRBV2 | CASSLYTEAFF
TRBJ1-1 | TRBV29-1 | CSVRGNTEAFF
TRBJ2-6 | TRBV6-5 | CASREGAYGANVLTF
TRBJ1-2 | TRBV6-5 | CASSYRGTYGYTF
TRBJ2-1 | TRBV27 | CASSFVDRGPYNEQFF
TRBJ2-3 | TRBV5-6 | CASSFGGGVSDTQYF
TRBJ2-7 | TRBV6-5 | CASARTAAYEQYF
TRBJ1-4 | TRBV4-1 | CASSQGDRVSEKLFF
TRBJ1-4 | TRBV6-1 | CASSEGQVYNEKLFF
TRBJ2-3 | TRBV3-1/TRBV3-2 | CASSRTVAPDTQYF
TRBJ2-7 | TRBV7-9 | CASSLGPGQGYEQYF
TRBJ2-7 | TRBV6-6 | CASGGVNKGPYEQYF
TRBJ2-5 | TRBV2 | CASSEAARGQETQYF
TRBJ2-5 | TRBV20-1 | CSASSGARETQYF
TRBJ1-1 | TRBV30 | CAWIPGGTEAFF
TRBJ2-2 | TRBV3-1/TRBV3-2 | CASSQVGGANTGELFF
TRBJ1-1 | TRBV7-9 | CASSLGDRALNTEAFF
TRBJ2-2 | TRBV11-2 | CASSGRTSNTGELFF
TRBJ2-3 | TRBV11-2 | CASTSTGLAGDTQYF
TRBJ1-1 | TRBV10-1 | CASSQRGTGERGFTEAFF
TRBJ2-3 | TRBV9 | CASRGTRTGNTDTQYF
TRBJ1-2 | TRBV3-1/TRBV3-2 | CASSQDFSTGARGYTF
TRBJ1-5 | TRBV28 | CASSPNGKAGQPQHF
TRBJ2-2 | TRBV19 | CALTEGKGELFF
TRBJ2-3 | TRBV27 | CASSLQRGSTDTQYF
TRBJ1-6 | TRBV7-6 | CASSFRGQGHSPLHF
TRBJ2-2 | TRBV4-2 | CASSQNPSGGANTGELFF